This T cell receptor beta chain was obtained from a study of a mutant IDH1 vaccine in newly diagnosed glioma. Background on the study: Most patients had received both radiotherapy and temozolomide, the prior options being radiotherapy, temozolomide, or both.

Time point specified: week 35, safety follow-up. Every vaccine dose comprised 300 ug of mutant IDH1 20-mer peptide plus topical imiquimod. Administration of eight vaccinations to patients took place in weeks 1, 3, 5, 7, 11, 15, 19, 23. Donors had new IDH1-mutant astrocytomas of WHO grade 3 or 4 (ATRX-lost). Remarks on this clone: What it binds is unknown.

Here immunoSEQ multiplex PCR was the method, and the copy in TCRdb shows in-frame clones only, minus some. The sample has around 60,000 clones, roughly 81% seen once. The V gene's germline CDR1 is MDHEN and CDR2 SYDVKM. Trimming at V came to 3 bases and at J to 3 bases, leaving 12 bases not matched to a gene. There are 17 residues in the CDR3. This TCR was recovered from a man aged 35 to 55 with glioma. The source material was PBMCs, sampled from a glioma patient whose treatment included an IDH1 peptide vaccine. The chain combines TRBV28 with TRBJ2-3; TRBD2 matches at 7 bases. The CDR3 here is CASSFFGRREQTDTQYF. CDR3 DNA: TGTGCCAGCAGTTTTTTCGGGAGGCGGGAGCAGACAGATACGCAGTATTTT.